A selection of T cell receptor beta chains follows, all from one sample in a study of T cells after yellow fever vaccination. TCRdb recomputed calls from the 5' RACE reads with MiXCR, one row per CDR3 protein. The table shows a few hundred thousand distinct CDR3 sequences, with around 8.1% occurring only once. The sample consisted of PBMCs, taken roughly 46 days after the first yellow fever vaccination. Source of these receptors: a man aged 18 to 35 who received the YFV17D yellow fever vaccine. CDR3s leave out the opening cysteine and the closing phenylalanine or tryptophan.

v_call cdr3_aa
TRBV29-1 SVELAGGQETQY
TRBV5-1 ASSFGGGSSTGELF
TRBV7-8 ASVAGGPRETQY
TRBV28 ASSKSTYSGANVLT
TRBV14 ASSQDRAGRREKLF
TRBV7-9 ASSYPHTDTQY
TRBV19 ASGGGLGIQY
TRBV15 ATSRDLEGVSGANVLT
TRBV4-2 ASSQDKFYGYT
TRBV20-1 SARGWRLGDTEAF
TRBV6-5 ASSYSRGKEQPQH
TRBV19 ASSWDTGSGEAF
TRBV19 ASSPRRPRTEAF
TRBV7-2 ASSLSFPGGTGELF
TRBV7-2 ASIRGRGPTDTQY
TRBV7-2 ASSFTGTSGSSYEQY
TRBV20-1 SATTGTAGAKNIQY
TRBV4-3 ASSGTGGGNTGELF
TRBV7-3 ASSPRSSGTDTQY
TRBV10-3 AIRDQRENGYT
TRBV28 ATATGSYYGYT
TRBV5-1 ASSYRTGIISYNEQF
TRBV5-1 AISWDTGELF
TRBV7-9 ASSLEGETRY
TRBV4-2 ASSQSRSSGGANTQY
TRBV6-2/TRBV6-3 ASSWGAVETQY
TRBV6-1 ASLWGFGNQPQH
TRBV5-1 ASSFVSGGNEKLF
TRBV6-1 ASSEAQNRAPDEQY
TRBV5-1 ASSSGYGEQF
TRBV6-1 ASNTWYSGANVLT
TRBV4-1 ASSAGTGGTEQY
TRBV5-4 ASSLTGRGEEY
TRBV7-2 ASRRDRGQGVVEAF
TRBV5-1 ASSIAGGSSETQY
TRBV15 ATSRVGLASNQPQH
TRBV3-1 ASSQEGGGSTDTQY
TRBV7-8 ASSQTRVTQY
TRBV2 ASSRDRYNEQF
TRBV2 ASRPGQGQQETQY
TRBV5-5 ASSRVSDIVFYEQY
TRBV4-3 ASSQGLAQQF
TRBV7-8 ASSLLMNTEAF
TRBV5-1 ASSSDRARNSPLH
TRBV5-1 ASSSSTGLETQY
TRBV20-1 SAPTAAGGDIQY
TRBV27 ASTTGLGEGEQF
TRBV6-6 ASSFAIEAF
TRBV20-1 SAEDGAKNIQY
TRBV20-1 SAPDSFGGNQPQH
TRBV2 ASGRTSWGETQY
TRBV28 ASRGQSNIQY
TRBV7-3 ASSLTAAGTGLGETQY